This passage covers 32 T cell receptor beta chains from one sample sequenced in a study of somatic mutations in cytotoxic T cells in rheumatoid arthritis. Data came from immunoSEQ multiplex PCR; TCRdb stores just in-frame clones and leaves some out. This table holds approximately 9,700 clones, 85% found once. Sequenced sample: CD8+ T cells sorted from blood. Receptors originate from an adult with rheumatoid arthritis.

The rearrangement uses TRBV6-1 and TRBJ2-3; D remains ambiguous. CDR3 length: 15 residues. Deletions cut 8 bases from V and 5 bases from J, with 20 bases between. Germline V CDR1 and CDR2: MNHNS, SASEGT. CDR3 region: CASSILGSVGDTQYF. The CDR3 DNA follows: TGTGCCAGCTCTATTCTTGGTAGTGTTGGAGATACGCAGTATTTT.

CDR3 DNA sequence: TGTGCCAGCAGTTTCGGAGGACCCACAGATACGCAGTATTTT. Translation: CASSFGGPTDTQYF. J is TRBJ2-3 and V is TRBV28, with a tentative D call TRBD2 (5 bases). V was pared by 3 bases and J by 2 bases, with 9 bases between. CDR3 length: 14 amino acids. The germline gives CDR1 MDHEN, CDR2 SYDVKM.

J is TRBJ2-1 and V is TRBV9, with unresolved D. V lost 3 bases to trimming and J lost 6 bases, with 10 bases between them. This CDR3 spans 13 amino acids. In germline, CDR1 is SGDLS, CDR2 YYNGEE. DNA for the CDR3: TGTGCCAGCAGCGCCTTAAACCCCAATGAGCAGTTCTTC. Its protein product is CASSALNPNEQFF. The full variable domain, its missing parts supplied by reference TRBV9 and TRBJ2-1, is DSGVTQTPKHLITATGQRVTLRCSPRSGDLSVYWYQQSLDQGLQFLIQYYNGEERAKGNILERFSAQQFPDLHSELNLSSLELGDSALYFCASSALNPNEQFFGPGTRLTVL.

This chain joins TRBV4-1 and TRBJ2-2; TRBD2 matches at 7 bases. Unmatched junction bases numbered 19, after V lost 4 bases and J lost 5 bases. The CDR3 is 19 residues long. CDR1 is MGHRA and CDR2 is YSYEKL in the germline V gene. CDR3 DNA sequence: TGCGCCAGCAGCCTTTATCGTATTAGCGGGTCTCGAGTTACCGGGGAGCTGTTTTTT. Translated, it gives CASSLYRISGSRVTGELFF.

The rearrangement links TRBV11-2 to TRBJ1-5; 8 nucleotides align to TRBD1. Losses at the gene ends were 5 bases for V and 0 bases for J; bases not matched to a gene: 9. The CDR3 has 17 residues. CDR1 is SGHAT and CDR2 is FQNNGV in the germline V gene. The CDR3 DNA reads as TGTGCCAGCAGCCTGGACAGGGAACCGCCTAGCAATCAGCCCCAGCATTTT. Its protein is CASSLDREPPSNQPQHF.

This chain joins TRBV9 and TRBJ2-7; D is perhaps TRBD1 (6 bases). The V gene's germline CDR1 is SGDLS and CDR2 YYNGEE. Trimming took off 2 bases at V and 1 base at J, with 10 bases between the two ends. The CDR3 totals 14 residues. DNA for the CDR3: TGTGCCAGCAGCGTTGGAGGACAGTCCTACGAGCAGTACTTC. This sequence encodes CASSVGGQSYEQYF.

This chain uses TRBV15 with TRBJ1-2; D is unclear. Germline values: CDR1 LNHNV, CDR2 YYDKDF (reference sequence). The CDR3 has 16 amino acids. V was pared by 5 bases and J by 4 bases, with 20 bases between. CDR3 bases: TGTGCCACCAGCGCCAGGAGAAGGACGGACCCCTATGGCTACACCTTC. Amino acids: CATSARRRTDPYGYTF. Together with reference TRBV15 and TRBJ1-2, the CDR3 gives the full variable domain: DAMVIQNPRYQVTQFGKPVTLSCSQTLNHNVMYWYQQKSSQAPKLLFHYYDKDFNNEADTPDNFQSRRPNTSFCFLDIRSPGLGDTAMYLCATSARRRTDPYGYTFGSGTRLTVV.

The chain joins TRBV28 to TRBJ1-2, with 7 bases identical to TRBD1. The V gene end was trimmed by 4 bases and the J gene end by 4 bases; junction bases not matched to a gene: 6. The CDR3 runs 14 residues. Germline CDR1 and CDR2: MDHEN and SYDVKM. The CDR3 sequence is CASSYPGQSYGYTF. In nucleotides, the CDR3 is TGTGCCAGCAGTTATCCGGGACAGAGCTATGGCTACACCTTC.

The chain carries TRBV14 and TRBJ1-3; the D gene is possibly TRBD1 (6 bases). V was trimmed by 4 bases and J by 0 bases, leaving 13 bases between them. From germline, CDR1 is SGHDN and CDR2 FVKESK. The CDR3 is 16 amino acids. As DNA, the CDR3 is TGTGCCAGCAGCCGTGGGGACAAGTCCTCTGGAAACACCATATATTTT. Its translation is CASSRGDKSSGNTIYF.

V usage is TRBV6-1 and J usage is TRBJ2-1; D is unresolved. The CDR3 has 17 amino acids. Trimming pared 0 bases from V and 5 bases from J, leaving 17 bases between. CDR1 and CDR2 from the germline V gene are MNHNS and SASEGT. DNA for the CDR3: TGTGCCAGCAGTGAAGCCCAATACCAACTCACCAACAATGAGCAGTTCTTC. This sequence encodes CASSEAQYQLTNNEQFF.

The chain carries TRBV10-2 and TRBJ1-2, with TRBD1 identical over 7 bases. The CDR3 runs 12 residues. V trimming: 8 bases; J trimming: 4 bases; junction bases outside the gene matches: 4. Germline assignment: CDR1 WSHSY and CDR2 SAAADI. CDR3 residues: CASGDRAYGYTF. The CDR3 DNA follows: TGCGCCAGCGGCGACAGGGCCTATGGCTACACCTTC.

This clone has just one count. The chain links TRBV9 to TRBJ2-1, with TRBD2 matching 14 bases. V lost 3 bases and J lost 12; bases outside the gene matches: 8. The CDR3 has 15 residues. CDR1 is SGDLS and CDR2 is YYNGEE in the germline V gene. CDR3: CASSGTSGRREGQFF. The CDR3, as DNA: TGTGCCAGCAGCGGGACTAGCGGGAGGAGGGAGGGGCAGTTCTTC.

The chain is built from TRBV27 and TRBJ2-1; D is unclear. The CDR3 is 11 residues long. Looked up from germline, CDR1 is MNHEY and CDR2 is SMNVEV (reference sequence). V was cut by 6 bases and J by 5 bases, with 5 bases left in between. The CDR3 DNA reads TGTGCCAGCAGCCGAGACAATGAGCAGTTCTTC. Its translation: CASSRDNEQFF.

The V and J genes are TRBV5-4 and TRBJ2-6; D not resolved. Trimming removed 4 bases from V and 0 bases from J, with 17 bases in between. Germline assignment: CDR1 SGHNT and CDR2 YYREEE (reference sequence). The CDR3 contains 18 residues. As DNA, the CDR3 is TGTGCCAGCAGCCTGGATTGGAGTGGTAGCTCTGGGGCCAACGTCCTGACTTTC. It encodes CASSLDWSGSSGANVLTF.

This clone was detected only a few times. The CDR3 region is CASSLGGEVTEAFF. CDR3 sequence (DNA): TGTGCCAGCAGCTTGGGAGGGGAAGTCACTGAAGCTTTCTTT. The genes are TRBV5-4 and TRBJ1-1, with a weak D call TRBD1 (5 bases). In germline, CDR1 is SGHNT, CDR2 YYREEE (reference sequence). The CDR3 is 14 residues long. Trimming took off 0 bases at V and 4 bases at J, with 10 bases between the two ends.

The rearrangement uses TRBV10-1 and TRBJ2-1; D might be TRBD2 (5 bases). V was clipped by 4 bases and J by 7 bases, with 17 bases between them. CDR1 is WNHNN and CDR2 is SYGVQD in the germline V gene (reference sequence). The CDR3 loop spans 15 amino acids. The CDR3 bases are TGCGCCAGCAGTGTTGGCCGGGATCGGTGGAATGAGCAGTTCTTC. Protein: CASSVGRDRWNEQFF.

The chain recombines TRBV7-9 with TRBJ1-1; 11 positions match TRBD1. The V gene's germline CDR1 is SEHNR and CDR2 FQNEAQ (reference sequence). After removal of 2 bases from V and 5 bases from J, the junction contained 7 bases not matched to a gene. CDR3 length: 16 residues. The CDR3 is CASSLPRTGGETEAFF. The CDR3 DNA is TGTGCCAGCAGCTTACCCCGGACAGGGGGCGAAACTGAAGCTTTCTTT.

V gene TRBV4-1 combines with J gene TRBJ1-1; weak D call: TRBD1 (5 bases). CDR1 and CDR2 (germline): MGHRA, YSYEKL. This CDR3 comprises 14 residues. Trimming removed 9 bases from V and 5 bases from J, with 19 bases in between. The CDR3 sequence: CASHRGALDTEAFF. CDR3 nucleotide sequence: TGCGCCAGTCATCGAGGGGCCCTAGATACTGAAGCTTTCTTT.

This chain connects TRBV4-2 to TRBJ2-7, with 7 bases that match TRBD1. CDR1 and CDR2 from the germline V gene are LGHNA and YNFKEQ. Trimming took 1 base from V and 3 from J; bases not matched to a gene: 6. The CDR3 contains 15 residues. CDR3 DNA: TGTGCCAGCAGCCAAGGGGAAGGGGGCAGCTACGAGCAGTACTTC. It translates to CASSQGEGGSYEQYF.

DNA of the CDR3: TGTGCCAGCAGCGTAGGGGGGGCAGATACGCAGTATTTT. Translated, it gives CASSVGGADTQYF. The V gene is TRBV9, the J gene TRBJ2-3; a weak D match, TRBD2 (6 bases). This CDR3 contains 13 residues. V was clipped by 0 bases and J by 4 bases, with 6 bases between them. Germline V lookup: CDR1 SGDLS, CDR2 YYNGEE.

The chain joins TRBV29-1 to TRBJ1-1; unclear D gene. V was cut by 6 bases and J by 0 bases, with 8 bases left in between. CDR3 length equals 12 residues. CDR1 SQVTM and CDR2 ANQGSEA come from the germline V gene. The chain's CDR3 is CSVAELNTEAFF. The CDR3 coding sequence is TGCAGCGTCGCTGAACTGAACACTGAAGCTTTCTTT.

This clone was seen only once. The chain combines TRBV6-1 with TRBJ1-5; maybe TRBD1 (5 bases). The V end was cut by 4 bases, the J end by 0 bases, with 19 bases between. The V gene's germline CDR1 is MNHNS and CDR2 SASEGT. The length of the CDR3 is 18 residues. This CDR3 is CASSGGRVGYLSNQPQHF. The CDR3 DNA follows: TGTGCCAGCAGTGGGGGCAGGGTAGGTTACCTTAGCAATCAGCCCCAGCATTTT.

The chain uses TRBV11-2 and TRBJ1-3; D unclear. The CDR3 length is 15 residues. Germline CDR1 is SGHAT and CDR2 is FQNNGV. With 5 bases removed from V and 0 bases from J, the gap between germline ends came to 11 bases. CDR3 sequence: CASSTFTSSGNTIYF. In DNA, the CDR3 is TGTGCCAGCAGCACCTTCACGAGCTCTGGAAACACCATATATTTT.

This chain joins TRBV6-1 and TRBJ2-3, with 7 bases fitting TRBD2. Germline V gene lookup returns CDR1 MNHNS and CDR2 SASEGT. J was trimmed by 0 bases and V by 4 bases; bases with no gene match: 10. The CDR3 runs 17 residues. The CDR3: CASSGGLVLTSTDTQYF. For the CDR3, the DNA is TGTGCCAGCAGTGGAGGACTAGTCTTGACTAGCACAGATACGCAGTATTTT.

The chain uses TRBV6-1 and TRBJ2-7; the match to TRBD2 covers 8 bases. Looked up from germline, CDR1 is MNHNS and CDR2 is SASEGT. J lost 4 bases, V lost 7 bases, and 3 bases had no gene match. This CDR3 spans 12 amino acids. CDR3 in DNA: TGTGCCAGCATCCGGGGGGGTTACGAGCAGTACTTC. Translation: CASIRGGYEQYF.

The V call is TRBV5-6, the J call TRBJ1-3, with D perhaps matching TRBD1 (6 bases). V was cut by 0 bases and J by 2 bases, with 18 bases left in between. The CDR3 totals 18 residues. Germline-derived CDR1 and CDR2 are SGHDT and YYEEEE. CDR3 nucleotides: TGTGCCAGCAGCTTGGCCCGCTATCACAGGGCCCCTGGAAACACCATATATTTT. Amino acids: CASSLARYHRAPGNTIYF.

This sequence joins TRBV15 and TRBJ1-6; possibly TRBD1 for D (6 bases). V lost 4 bases and J 10 bases, leaving 17 bases between the germline ends. In germline, CDR1 is LNHNV, CDR2 YYDKDF (reference sequence). This CDR3 is 15 amino acids long. CDR3 amino acids: CATSKIRGFASPLHF. CDR3 in DNA: TGTGCCACCAGCAAGATAAGGGGGTTTGCGTCACCCCTCCACTTT.

The V call is TRBV27, the J call TRBJ2-7; D remains ambiguous. V was trimmed by 6 bases and J by 5 bases, leaving 17 bases between them. CDR3 length: 14 residues. CDR1 is MNHEY and CDR2 is SMNVEV in the germline V gene (reference sequence). The CDR3 DNA follows: TGTGCCAGCAGCCCAATTACCGATCGGGACGAGCAGTACTTC. Protein product: CASSPITDRDEQYF.

V is TRBV5-1 and J is TRBJ1-1; no reliable D call. CDR1 and CDR2 from the germline V gene are SGHRS and YFSETQ. V lost 0 bases and J 2 bases, leaving 8 bases between the germline ends. This CDR3 is 14 amino acids long. CDR3 bases: TGCGCCAGCAGCTTGGACGGGCTTAACACTGAAGCTTTCTTT. It encodes CASSLDGLNTEAFF.

The chain employs TRBV5-1 and TRBJ2-2; D is possibly TRBD2 (6 bases). Germline V lookup: CDR1 SGHRS, CDR2 YFSETQ. CDR3 length: 15 residues. Trimming took 10 bases from V and 4 from J, leaving 20 bases between them. The CDR3 bases are TGCGCCGCAGGGACGGGGGTGGGTGGCACCGGGGAGCTGTTTTTT. Protein sequence: CAAGTGVGGTGELFF.

The chain links TRBV27 to TRBJ2-7, with D tentatively TRBD1 or TRBD2 (5 bases each). This CDR3 is 16 amino acids long. The germline V gene has CDR1 MNHEY and CDR2 SMNVEV (reference sequence). V shed 0 bases and J shed 2 bases, with 14 bases lying between them. The CDR3 reads CASSLSGGLGPYEQYF. Written as DNA, the CDR3 is TGTGCCAGCAGTTTATCGGGTGGACTGGGGCCCTACGAGCAGTACTTC.

The rearrangement links TRBV6-5 to TRBJ1-2; 9 positions match TRBD1. The germline V gene encodes CDR1 MNHEY and CDR2 SVGAGI. The CDR3 runs to 15 residues. Trimming cost V 5 bases and J 4 bases; bases outside gene matches: 8. DNA for the CDR3: TGTGCCAGCAGTCTCGGACAGGGGTTTCGCTATGGCTACACCTTC. It codes for CASSLGQGFRYGYTF.